The T cell receptor beta chain described here comes from a study of blood T cells in healthy people across ages. Findings and caveats of the study: Older age coincided with a roughly linear decline in TCR beta diversity per million T cells.

A note on this clonotype: No antigen is known for it.

Using a J-beta primer mix together with a sample-barcoded 5' primer, a second PCR was run for roughly 7 to 12 cycles. TCRdb redid the calling of the 5' RACE reads with MiXCR, one entry per CDR3 protein. Here the sample spans some 640,000 distinct CDR3 sequences, 49% being singletons. V dropped 0 bases and J dropped 8; count of bases not matched to a gene: 10. Germline V gene data show CDR1 as LGHDT and CDR2 as YNNKEL (reference sequence). The CDR3 runs 16 residues. The chain combines TRBV3-1 with TRBJ2-1; 7 bases are a match to TRBD2. This TCR was sampled from a woman aged 60 to 75 in good health. Sample: blood. The chain's CDR3 is CASSQDFRAGCDEQFF. As DNA, the CDR3 is TGTGCCAGCAGCCAAGATTTCAGAGCGGGATGCGATGAGCAGTTCTTC.